The following is a T cell receptor beta chain sequence with its context. What it binds is not known. This entry comes from a study of T-cell reconstitution after alpha-beta-depleted transplantation in children. Broader study findings: At one year after transplant, newly produced T cells mostly accounted for T-cell counts and diversity. The study reportedly traced alpha-beta T cells about two months after transplant to several hundred expanded graft clones.

The library targeted TCRbeta and was prepared with unique molecular identifiers. TCRdb redid the calling of the PCR reads with MiXCR, one entry per CDR3 protein. The sample carries around 190,000 distinct CDR3 sequences, roughly 7.1% recorded once. This CDR3 is 15 amino acids long. The germline CDR1 and CDR2 sequences are SGHNT and YYREEE (reference sequence). Trimming stripped 1 base from V and 7 bases from J, with 12 bases between. This sequence originates from a boy between 2 and 10 years old with acute lymphoblastic leukemia, due to receive a stem cell transplant. This specimen was PBMCs, taken before TCRalphabeta/CD19-depleted stem cell transplant. V and J are TRBV5-4 and TRBJ1-6; D is ambiguous. Here the CDR3 DNA reads TGTGCCAGCAGCTTGAGTGTCAGGACCAATTCACCCCTCCACTTT. Residues: CASSLSVRTNSPLHF.